Included here is one T cell receptor beta chain sequence, with context. These data originate in a study of CD8 T cells in Susac syndrome. Random hexamers served to reverse transcribe roughly 0.45 to 1 ug RNA. TCRdb re-derived calls from the immunoSEQ multiplex PCR reads in MiXCR, one entry per CDR3 protein. The profile shows fewer than 60,000 distinct CDR3 sequences, just under 95% of them singletons. The sequence came from a human donor with Susac syndrome. The specimen was CD8+ T cells from PBMCs.

CDR3 sequence reads: CSARGQGGYGYTF. In DNA form, the CDR3 reads TGCAGTGCTCGGGGCCAGGGGGGCTATGGCTACACCTTC. The chain joins TRBV20-1 to TRBJ1-2, with TRBD1 matching 7 bases. Germline CDR1 and CDR2: DFQATT and SNEGSKA (reference sequence). This CDR3 is built from 13 residues. V lost 5 bases, J lost 4 bases, and 7 bases stayed unmatched.